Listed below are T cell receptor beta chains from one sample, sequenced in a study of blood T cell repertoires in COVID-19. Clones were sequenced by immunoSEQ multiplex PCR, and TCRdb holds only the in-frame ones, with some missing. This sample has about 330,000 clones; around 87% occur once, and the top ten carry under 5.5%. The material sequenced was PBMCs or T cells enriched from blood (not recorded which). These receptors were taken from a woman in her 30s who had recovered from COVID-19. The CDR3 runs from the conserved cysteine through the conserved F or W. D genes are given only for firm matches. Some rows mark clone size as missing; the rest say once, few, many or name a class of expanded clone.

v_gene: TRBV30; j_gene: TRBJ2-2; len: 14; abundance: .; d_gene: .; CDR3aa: CAWSVQVETGELFF; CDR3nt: TGTGCCTGGAGTGTACAGGTGGAGACCGGGGAGCTGTTTTTT
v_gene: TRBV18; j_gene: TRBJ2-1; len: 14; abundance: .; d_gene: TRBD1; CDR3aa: CASSVATGGMELVF; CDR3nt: TGTGCCAGCTCAGTAGCGACAGGGGGGATGGAGTTGGTCTTC
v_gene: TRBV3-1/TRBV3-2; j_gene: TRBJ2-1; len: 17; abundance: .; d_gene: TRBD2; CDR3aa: CASSPRRSSGASNEQFF; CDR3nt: TGTGCCAGCAGCCCCCGGCGGTCTAGCGGGGCTAGCAATGAGCAGTTCTTC
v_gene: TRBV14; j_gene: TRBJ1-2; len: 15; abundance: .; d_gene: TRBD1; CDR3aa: CASSRYRGTERGYTF; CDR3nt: TGTGCCAGCAGCCGCTACAGGGGGACGGAGCGCGGCTACACCTTC
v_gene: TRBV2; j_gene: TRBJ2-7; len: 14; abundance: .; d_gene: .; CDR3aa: CASRGLLSSYEQYF; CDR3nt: TGTGCCAGCAGGGGACTTTTGAGCTCCTACGAGCAGTACTTC
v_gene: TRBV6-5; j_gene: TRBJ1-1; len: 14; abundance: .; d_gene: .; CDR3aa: CASSYSGGRAEAFF; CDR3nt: TGTGCCAGCAGTTACTCAGGGGGTAGGGCTGAAGCTTTCTTT
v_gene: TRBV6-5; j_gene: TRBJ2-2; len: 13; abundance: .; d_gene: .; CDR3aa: CASTGSQPGELFF; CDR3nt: TGTGCCAGCACAGGGTCTCAGCCCGGGGAGCTGTTTTTT
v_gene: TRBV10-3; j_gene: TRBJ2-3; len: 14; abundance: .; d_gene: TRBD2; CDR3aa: CAIRSGGDTDTQYF; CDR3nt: TGTGCCATCCGTAGCGGGGGGGACACAGATACGCAGTATTTT
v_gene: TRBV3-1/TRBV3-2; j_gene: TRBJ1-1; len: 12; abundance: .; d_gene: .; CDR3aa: CASSHEASEAFF; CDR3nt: TGTGCCAGCAGCCATGAGGCCTCTGAAGCTTTCTTT
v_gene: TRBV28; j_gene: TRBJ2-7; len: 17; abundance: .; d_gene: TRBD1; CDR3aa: CASSLWGQGRDAYEQYF; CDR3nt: TGTGCCAGCAGTTTATGGGGACAGGGGAGGGATGCCTACGAGCAGTACTTC
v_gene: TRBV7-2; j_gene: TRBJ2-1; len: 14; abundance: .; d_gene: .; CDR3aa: CASSLVRGNNEQFF; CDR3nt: TGTGCCAGCAGCTTAGTTAGGGGCAACAATGAGCAGTTCTTC
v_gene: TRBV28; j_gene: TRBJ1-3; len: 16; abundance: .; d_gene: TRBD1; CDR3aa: CASSHRGRMVGNTIYF; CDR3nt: TGTGCCAGCAGCCACAGGGGAAGAATGGTAGGAAACACCATATATTTT
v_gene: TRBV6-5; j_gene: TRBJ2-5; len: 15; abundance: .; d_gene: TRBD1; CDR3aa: CASSYWTGEVETQYF; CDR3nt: TGTGCCAGCAGTTACTGGACAGGGGAGGTTGAGACCCAGTACTTC
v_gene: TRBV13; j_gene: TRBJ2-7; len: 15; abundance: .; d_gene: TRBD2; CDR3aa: CASTDPPGGSGEQYF; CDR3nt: TGTGCCAGCACCGATCCCCCGGGGGGGTCGGGGGAGCAGTACTTC
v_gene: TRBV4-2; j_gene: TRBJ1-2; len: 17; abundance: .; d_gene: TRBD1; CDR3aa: CASSTRDRTSANYGYTF; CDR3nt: TGTGCCAGCAGCACCCGGGACAGGACGTCAGCTAACTATGGCTACACCTTC
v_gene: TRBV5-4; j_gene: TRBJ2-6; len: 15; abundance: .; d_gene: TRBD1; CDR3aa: CAAKGALTGANVLTF; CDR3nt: TGTGCCGCTAAGGGGGCGCTTACTGGGGCCAACGTCCTGACTTTC
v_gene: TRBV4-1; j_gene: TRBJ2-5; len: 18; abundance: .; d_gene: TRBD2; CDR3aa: CASSQVIIGGGREETQYF; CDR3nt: TGCGCCAGCAGCCAAGTAATTATTGGCGGGGGGAGGGAAGAGACCCAGTACTTC
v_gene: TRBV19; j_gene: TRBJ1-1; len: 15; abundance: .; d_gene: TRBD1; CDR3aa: CASSIATGGATEAFF; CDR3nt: TGTGCCAGTAGTATAGCGACAGGGGGCGCCACTGAAGCTTTCTTT
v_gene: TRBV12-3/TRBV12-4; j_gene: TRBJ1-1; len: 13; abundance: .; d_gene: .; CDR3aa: CASSFGRATEAFF; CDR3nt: TGTGCCAGCAGTTTCGGGAGGGCCACTGAGGCTTTCTTT
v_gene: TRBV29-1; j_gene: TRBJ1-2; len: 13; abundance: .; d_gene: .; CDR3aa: CSVVGGEDHGYTF; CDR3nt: TGCAGCGTTGTGGGGGGGGAAGATCACGGCTACACCTTC
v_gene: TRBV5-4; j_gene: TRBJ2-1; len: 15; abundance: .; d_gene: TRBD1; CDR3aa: CASSSGTGLRNEQFF; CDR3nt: TGTGCCAGCAGCTCCGGGACAGGGCTACGGAATGAGCAGTTCTTC
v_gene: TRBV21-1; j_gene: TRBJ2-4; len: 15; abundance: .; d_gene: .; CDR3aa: CASSNSGGDKNIQYF; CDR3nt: TGTGCCAGCAGCAATAGCGGGGGGGACAAAAACATTCAGTACTTC
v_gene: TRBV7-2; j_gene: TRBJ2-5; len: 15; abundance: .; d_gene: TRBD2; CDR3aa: CASSRSGGAPETQYF; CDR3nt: TGTGCCAGCAGCCGGAGCGGGGGGGCCCCCGAGACCCAGTACTTC
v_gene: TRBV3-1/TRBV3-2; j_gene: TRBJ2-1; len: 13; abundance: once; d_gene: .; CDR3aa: CASSQVSWNEQFF; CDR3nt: TGTGCCAGCAGCCAGGTGAGCTGGAATGAGCAGTTCTTC
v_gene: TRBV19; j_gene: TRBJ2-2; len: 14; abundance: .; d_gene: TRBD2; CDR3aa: CASKASGDTGELFF; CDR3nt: TGTGCCAGTAAGGCCAGCGGGGACACCGGGGAGCTGTTTTTT
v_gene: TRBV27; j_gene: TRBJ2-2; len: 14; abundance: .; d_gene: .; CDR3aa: CASSIQWSTGELFF; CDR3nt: TGTGCCAGCAGTATACAGTGGTCCACCGGGGAGCTGTTTTTT
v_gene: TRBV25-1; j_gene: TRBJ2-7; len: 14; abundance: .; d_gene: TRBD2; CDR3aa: CASSVVGGGYEQYF; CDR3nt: TGTGCCAGCAGTGTAGTTGGCGGGGGCTACGAGCAGTACTTC
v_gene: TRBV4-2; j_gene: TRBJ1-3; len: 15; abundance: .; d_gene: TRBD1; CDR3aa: CASSQAGGFGNTIYF; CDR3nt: TGTGCCAGCAGCCAAGCAGGGGGCTTCGGAAACACCATATATTTT
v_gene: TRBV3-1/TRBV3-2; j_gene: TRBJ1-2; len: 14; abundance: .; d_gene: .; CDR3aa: CASSQNMQGTGYTF; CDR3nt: TGTGCCAGCAGCCAGAATATGCAGGGGACTGGCTACACCTTC
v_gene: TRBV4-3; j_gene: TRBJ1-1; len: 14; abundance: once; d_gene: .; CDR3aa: CASSQTGENTEAFF; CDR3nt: TGCGCCAGCAGCCAGACAGGTGAGAACACTGAAGCTTTCTTT
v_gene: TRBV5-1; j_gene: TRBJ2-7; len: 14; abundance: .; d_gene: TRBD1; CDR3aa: CASSLDRGSYEQYF; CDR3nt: TGCGCCAGCAGCTTGGACAGGGGATCCTACGAGCAGTACTTC
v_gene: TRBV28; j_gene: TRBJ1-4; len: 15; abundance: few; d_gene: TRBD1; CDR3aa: CASSFSGGPNEKLFF; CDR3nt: TGTGCCAGCAGCTTTTCAGGGGGTCCTAATGAAAAACTGTTTTTT
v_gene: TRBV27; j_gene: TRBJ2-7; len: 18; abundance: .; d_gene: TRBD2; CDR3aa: CASSLGTSGGPYSYEQYF; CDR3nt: TGTGCCAGCAGTTTGGGGACTAGCGGGGGGCCCTACTCCTACGAGCAGTACTTC
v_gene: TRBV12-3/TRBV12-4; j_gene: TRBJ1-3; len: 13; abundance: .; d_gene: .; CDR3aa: CASSRGGGNTIYF; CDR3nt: TGTGCCAGCAGTAGGGGGGGTGGTAACACCATATATTTT
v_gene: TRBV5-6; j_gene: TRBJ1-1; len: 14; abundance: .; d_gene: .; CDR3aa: CASSFTLSGTEAFF; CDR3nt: TGTGCCAGCAGCTTTACCCTGTCGGGCACTGAAGCTTTCTTT
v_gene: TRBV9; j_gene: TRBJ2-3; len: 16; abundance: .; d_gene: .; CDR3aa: CASSVEAGRGTDTQYF; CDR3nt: TGTGCCAGCAGCGTAGAGGCGGGGCGGGGCACAGATACGCAGTATTTT
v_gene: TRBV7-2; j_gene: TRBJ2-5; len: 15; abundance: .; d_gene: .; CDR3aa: CASSLRRGSQETQYF; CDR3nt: TGTGCCAGCAGCTTAAGGCGGGGCTCCCAAGAGACCCAGTACTTC
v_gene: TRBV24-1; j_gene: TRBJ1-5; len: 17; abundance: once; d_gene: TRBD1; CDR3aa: CATSDLRGQGGNQPQHF; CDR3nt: TGTGCCACCAGTGATTTGCGCGGACAGGGCGGCAATCAGCCCCAGCATTTT
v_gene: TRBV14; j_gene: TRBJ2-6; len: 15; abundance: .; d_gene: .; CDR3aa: CASSHAGTGANVLTF; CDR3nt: TGTGCCAGCAGCCACGCCGGTACTGGGGCCAACGTCCTGACTTTC
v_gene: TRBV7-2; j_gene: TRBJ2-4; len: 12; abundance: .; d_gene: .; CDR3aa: CASSLALGRGYF; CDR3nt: TGTGCCAGCAGCTTAGCGCTGGGGAGAGGGTACTTC
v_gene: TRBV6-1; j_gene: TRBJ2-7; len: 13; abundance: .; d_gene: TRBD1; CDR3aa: CASSDTGGARQYF; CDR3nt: TGTGCCAGCAGTGATACAGGGGGCGCAAGGCAGTACTTC
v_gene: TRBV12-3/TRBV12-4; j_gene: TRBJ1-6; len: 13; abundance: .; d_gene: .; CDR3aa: CASRLESGSPLHF; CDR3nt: TGTGCCAGCAGACTAGAGTCAGGTTCACCCCTCCACTTT
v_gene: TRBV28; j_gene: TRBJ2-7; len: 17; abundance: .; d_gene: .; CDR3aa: CASIKGGAYLSSYEQYF; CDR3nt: TGTGCCAGCATCAAAGGAGGGGCCTACCTTAGCTCCTACGAGCAGTACTTC
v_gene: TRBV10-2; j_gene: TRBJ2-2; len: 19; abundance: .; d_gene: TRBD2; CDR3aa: CASTRIGGSGGVGTGELFF; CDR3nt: TGCGCCAGCACCAGAATCGGGGGTAGCGGGGGAGTCGGCACCGGGGAGCTGTTTTTT
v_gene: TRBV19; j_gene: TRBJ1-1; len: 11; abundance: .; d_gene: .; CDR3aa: CASWGGIEAFF; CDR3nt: TGTGCCTCCTGGGGGGGGATTGAAGCTTTCTTT
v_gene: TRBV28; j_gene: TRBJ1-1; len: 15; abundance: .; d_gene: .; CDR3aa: CASSPPTGLNTEAFF; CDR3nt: TGTGCCAGCAGTCCTCCGACAGGACTTAACACTGAAGCTTTCTTT
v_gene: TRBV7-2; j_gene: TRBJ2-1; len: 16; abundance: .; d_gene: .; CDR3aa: CASSFGWSSSYNEQFF; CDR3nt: TGTGCCAGCAGCTTCGGGTGGTCGAGCTCCTACAATGAGCAGTTCTTC
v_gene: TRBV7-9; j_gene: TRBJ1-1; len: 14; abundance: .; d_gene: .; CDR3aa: CASSPTRGEYEAFF; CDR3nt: TGTGCCAGCAGCCCTACGCGGGGGGAATATGAAGCTTTCTTT
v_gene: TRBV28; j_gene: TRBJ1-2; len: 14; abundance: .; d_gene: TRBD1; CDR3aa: CASSLGQGVHGYTF; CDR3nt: TGTGCCAGCAGTTTAGGGCAGGGGGTGCATGGCTACACCTTC
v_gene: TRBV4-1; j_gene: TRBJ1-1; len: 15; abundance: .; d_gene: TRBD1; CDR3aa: CASSHRTGWNTEAFF; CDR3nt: TGCGCCAGCAGCCATAGGACAGGGTGGAACACTGAAGCTTTCTTT
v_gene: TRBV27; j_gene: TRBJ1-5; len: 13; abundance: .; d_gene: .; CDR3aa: CASSRDSNQPQHF; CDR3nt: TGTGCCAGCAGTCGCGATAGCAATCAGCCCCAGCATTTT
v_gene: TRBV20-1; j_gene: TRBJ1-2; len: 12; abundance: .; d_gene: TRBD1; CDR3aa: CSASTGVHGYTF; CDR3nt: TGCAGTGCTAGTACAGGGGTTCATGGCTACACCTTC
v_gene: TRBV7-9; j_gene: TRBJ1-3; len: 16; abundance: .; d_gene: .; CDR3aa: CASSSATDISGNTIYF; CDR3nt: TGTGCCAGCAGCTCTGCGACAGACATCTCTGGAAACACCATATATTTT
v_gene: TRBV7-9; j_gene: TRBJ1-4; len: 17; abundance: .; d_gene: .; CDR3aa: CASSPPSGQAHNEKLFF; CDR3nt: TGTGCCAGCAGTCCTCCCTCAGGGCAGGCACACAATGAAAAACTGTTTTTT
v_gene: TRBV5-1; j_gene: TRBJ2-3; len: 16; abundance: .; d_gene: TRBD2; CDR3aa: CASSLAPSGGTDTQYF; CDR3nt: TGCGCCAGCAGCTTGGCGCCTAGCGGGGGCACAGATACGCAGTATTTT
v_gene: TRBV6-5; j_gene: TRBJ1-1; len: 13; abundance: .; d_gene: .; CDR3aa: CASSSSGGTEAFF; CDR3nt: TGTGCCAGCAGTTCGTCAGGAGGAACTGAAGCTTTCTTT
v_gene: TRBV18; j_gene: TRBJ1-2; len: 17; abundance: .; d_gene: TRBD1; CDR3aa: CASSPDGQGASGYGYTF; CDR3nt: TGTGCCAGCTCACCAGACGGACAGGGGGCTTCGGGCTATGGCTACACCTTC